The rows below give T cell receptor beta chains drawn from one sample of a study of a mutant IDH1 vaccine in newly diagnosed glioma. These receptors lack a known antigen. Sequencing used immunoSEQ multiplex PCR; TCRdb keeps in-frame clones, though not all of them. In the table there are 30,000 or so clones, 80% to 85% of which are singletons. Here the sequenced sample was PBMCs, taken from a glioma patient whose treatment included an IDH1 peptide vaccine. Source of these receptors: a young man with glioma. Both conserved end residues are part of each CDR3. A D gene is named only where the DNA matches it firmly. For some rows the clone size is stated as once, few or many, or as a class when expanded; others skip it.

cdr3_nt: TGTGCCTGGAACAGGGTTGTGGACACTGAAGCTTTCTTT
cdr3_aa: CAWNRVVDTEAFF
v_call: TRBV30
d_call: .
clone_size: few
j_call: TRBJ1-1

cdr3_nt: TGCGCCAGCAGCTTGGGGGGACAGCAGAACACCGGGGAGCTGTTTTTT
cdr3_aa: CASSLGGQQNTGELFF
v_call: TRBV5-1
d_call: TRBD1
clone_size: .
j_call: TRBJ2-2

cdr3_nt: TGTGCCAGCAGGGGACAGGGGCGCTACGAGCAGTACTTC
cdr3_aa: CASRGQGRYEQYF
v_call: TRBV2
d_call: TRBD1
clone_size: few
j_call: TRBJ2-7

cdr3_nt: TGCGCCAGCAGCCAAGTTGGGACCGACGTGGAGGCAAACACCATATATTTT
cdr3_aa: CASSQVGTDVEANTIYF
v_call: TRBV4-1
d_call: .
clone_size: .
j_call: TRBJ1-3

cdr3_nt: TGCGCCAGCAGCCAAGTCCAGGGTTCGGGTAATGAAAAACTGTTTTTT
cdr3_aa: CASSQVQGSGNEKLFF
v_call: TRBV4-1
d_call: .
clone_size: .
j_call: TRBJ1-4

cdr3_nt: TGCGCCAGCAGCTTGCTCTACCGGGACACAACTAGCACAGATACGCAGTATTTT
cdr3_aa: CASSLLYRDTTSTDTQYF
v_call: TRBV5-1
d_call: .
clone_size: few
j_call: TRBJ2-3

cdr3_nt: TGCGCCAGCAGCCGAGGGGACCGCTCTGAAGCTTTCTTT
cdr3_aa: CASSRGDRSEAFF
v_call: TRBV5-1
d_call: .
clone_size: .
j_call: TRBJ1-1

cdr3_nt: TGTGCCAGCATGGGGGCAGGGAGCTACGAGCAGTACTTC
cdr3_aa: CASMGAGSYEQYF
v_call: TRBV27
d_call: .
clone_size: .
j_call: TRBJ2-7

cdr3_nt: TGCGCCAGCAGCTTGGATTCGGGACTAGCGGTTCTGTTGTTTTTT
cdr3_aa: CASSLDSGLAVLLFF
v_call: TRBV5-1
d_call: TRBD2
clone_size: .
j_call: TRBJ2-2

cdr3_nt: TGCGCCAGCAGCCAGCAGACAGCTGCTAATGAAAAACTGTTTTTT
cdr3_aa: CASSQQTAANEKLFF
v_call: TRBV4-3
d_call: .
clone_size: .
j_call: TRBJ1-4

cdr3_nt: TGCGCCAGCGGACGGACTAGCGGGGGGTCGAACCAAGAGACCCAGTACTTC
cdr3_aa: CASGRTSGGSNQETQYF
v_call: TRBV5-1
d_call: TRBD2
clone_size: .
j_call: TRBJ2-5

cdr3_nt: TGTGCCAGCAGCCCCCAAACGGGGAACACTGAAGCTTTCTTT
cdr3_aa: CASSPQTGNTEAFF
v_call: TRBV14
d_call: .
clone_size: .
j_call: TRBJ1-1

cdr3_nt: TGTGCCAGCAGTGTACCCAGCGTACAGGCCCCCCCGGGTGGCTACACCTTC
cdr3_aa: CASSVPSVQAPPGGYTF
v_call: TRBV25-1
d_call: .
clone_size: .
j_call: TRBJ1-2

cdr3_nt: TGCGCCAGCAGCTATCAGGGAATGAGGGCTGAAGCTTTCTTT
cdr3_aa: CASSYQGMRAEAFF
v_call: TRBV5-1
d_call: .
clone_size: .
j_call: TRBJ1-1

cdr3_nt: TGTGCCAGCAGCTTGGTCGAAGGGCGGTTTGCCTCTGGAAACACCATATATTTT
cdr3_aa: CASSLVEGRFASGNTIYF
v_call: TRBV5-4
d_call: .
clone_size: once
j_call: TRBJ1-3

cdr3_nt: TGTGCCATCAGTGAGGGTCGACAGGGGTTCTACGAGCAGTACTTC
cdr3_aa: CAISEGRQGFYEQYF
v_call: TRBV10-3
d_call: TRBD1
clone_size: .
j_call: TRBJ2-7

cdr3_nt: TGTGCCAGCAGCAATCCCGCGAGAGGAACCGGGGAGCTGTTTTTT
cdr3_aa: CASSNPARGTGELFF
v_call: TRBV7-9
d_call: .
clone_size: .
j_call: TRBJ2-2

cdr3_nt: TGCGCCAGCAGCCAAGCGGGACTGGGGGGGACCCAGTACTTC
cdr3_aa: CASSQAGLGGTQYF
v_call: TRBV4-1
d_call: .
clone_size: .
j_call: TRBJ2-5

cdr3_nt: TGTGCCACAGGACAGGGGGTCTACGAGCAGTACTTC
cdr3_aa: CATGQGVYEQYF
v_call: TRBV19
d_call: TRBD1
clone_size: .
j_call: TRBJ2-7

cdr3_nt: TGCAGTGCCCCTTACTCCTACGAGCAGTACTTC
cdr3_aa: CSAPYSYEQYF
v_call: TRBV20-1
d_call: .
clone_size: .
j_call: TRBJ2-7

cdr3_nt: TGCGCCAGCAGCCAACCGACTAGCTTCCCCTACGAGCAGTACTTC
cdr3_aa: CASSQPTSFPYEQYF
v_call: TRBV4-1
d_call: TRBD2
clone_size: once
j_call: TRBJ2-7

cdr3_nt: TGTGCCAGCTCACCACGCGCCATTCCTCGGGGATACGAGCAGTACTTC
cdr3_aa: CASSPRAIPRGYEQYF
v_call: TRBV18
d_call: .
clone_size: .
j_call: TRBJ2-7

cdr3_nt: TGTGCCAGCAGCCAGGTCCGGGACAGGGGGCTAAACACTGAAGCTTTCTTT
cdr3_aa: CASSQVRDRGLNTEAFF
v_call: TRBV13
d_call: TRBD1
clone_size: .
j_call: TRBJ1-1

cdr3_nt: TGTGCCATCAGTGGCCCGGGACAGGGGGGCTACGAGCAGTACTTC
cdr3_aa: CAISGPGQGGYEQYF
v_call: TRBV10-3
d_call: TRBD1
clone_size: .
j_call: TRBJ2-7

cdr3_nt: TGTGCCAGCAGCTTCGGGGTGACAGCCAACTACGAGCAGTACTTC
cdr3_aa: CASSFGVTANYEQYF
v_call: TRBV7-8
d_call: .
clone_size: .
j_call: TRBJ2-7

cdr3_nt: TGTGCCAGCAGTTACGTCCAGGGGTTGGCCTACGAGCAGTACTTC
cdr3_aa: CASSYVQGLAYEQYF
v_call: TRBV6-6
d_call: .
clone_size: once
j_call: TRBJ2-7

cdr3_nt: TGTGCCAGCAGTGGAGGGGGGGCCTTGAACACTGAAGCTTTCTTT
cdr3_aa: CASSGGGALNTEAFF
v_call: TRBV6-1
d_call: .
clone_size: .
j_call: TRBJ1-1

cdr3_nt: TGCGCCAGCAGTGAAGGGGGGACAGGGGGCGAAAAACTGTTTTTT
cdr3_aa: CASSEGGTGGEKLFF
v_call: TRBV10-2
d_call: TRBD1
clone_size: .
j_call: TRBJ1-4

cdr3_nt: TGTGCCAGTAGTATTGAGGGTAACTATGGCTACACCTTC
cdr3_aa: CASSIEGNYGYTF
v_call: TRBV19
d_call: .
clone_size: .
j_call: TRBJ1-2

cdr3_nt: TGTGCCAGCAGTGACGGGAGCTCCTACAATGAGCAGTTCTTC
cdr3_aa: CASSDGSSYNEQFF
v_call: TRBV6-4
d_call: .
clone_size: .
j_call: TRBJ2-1

cdr3_nt: TGTGCCAGCAGCTCACGACAGGCTGCTTCACCCCTCCACTTT
cdr3_aa: CASSSRQAASPLHF
v_call: TRBV11-1
d_call: .
clone_size: .
j_call: TRBJ1-6

cdr3_nt: TGTGCCAGCAGTTTGCCTGGACAGGCCGTGACTTTT
cdr3_aa: CASSLPGQAVTF
v_call: TRBV28
d_call: TRBD1
clone_size: .
j_call: TRBJ1-5

cdr3_nt: TGTGCCAGCAGCTCGGGACAGATCAATTCACCCCTCCACTTT
cdr3_aa: CASSSGQINSPLHF
v_call: TRBV5-8
d_call: TRBD1
clone_size: .
j_call: TRBJ1-6

cdr3_nt: TGTGCCAGCAGCCGGGGGACTAGCGGGGGCCAATCCTACGAGCAGTACTTC
cdr3_aa: CASSRGTSGGQSYEQYF
v_call: TRBV7-8
d_call: TRBD2
clone_size: .
j_call: TRBJ2-7

cdr3_nt: TGTGCCAGCAGTTGGGACGCGAGCAATCAGCCCCAGCATTTT
cdr3_aa: CASSWDASNQPQHF
v_call: TRBV2
d_call: .
clone_size: once
j_call: TRBJ1-5

cdr3_nt: TGTGCCAGCTCCATGACAGAGTACCAAGAGACCCAGTACTTC
cdr3_aa: CASSMTEYQETQYF
v_call: TRBV2
d_call: .
clone_size: .
j_call: TRBJ2-5

cdr3_nt: TGCGCCAGCAGCTTGGAAGGGCCCAGTAGCGGCGACACAGATACGCAGTATTTT
cdr3_aa: CASSLEGPSSGDTDTQYF
v_call: TRBV5-1
d_call: .
clone_size: .
j_call: TRBJ2-3

cdr3_nt: TGTGCCAGCAGACCGGTTATTAATGCTCAGCCCCAGCATTTT
cdr3_aa: CASRPVINAQPQHF
v_call: TRBV2
d_call: .
clone_size: .
j_call: TRBJ1-5

cdr3_nt: TGTGCCAGCAGCCCTACGACAGGCACAGATACGCAGTATTTT
cdr3_aa: CASSPTTGTDTQYF
v_call: TRBV9
d_call: .
clone_size: .
j_call: TRBJ2-3

cdr3_nt: TGTGCCAGCCGAACCGGGACAGTGACCGGGGAGCTGTTTTTT
cdr3_aa: CASRTGTVTGELFF
v_call: TRBV6-4
d_call: TRBD1
clone_size: .
j_call: TRBJ2-2

cdr3_nt: TGTGCCAGCAGCCCCTCCGGGGGAGGCTACACCTTC
cdr3_aa: CASSPSGGGYTF
v_call: TRBV5-6
d_call: .
clone_size: .
j_call: TRBJ1-2

cdr3_nt: TGCGCCAGCAGCAACCCCCTGAGGAGTAGCTCCTACGAGCAGTACTTC
cdr3_aa: CASSNPLRSSSYEQYF
v_call: TRBV4-1
d_call: .
clone_size: .
j_call: TRBJ2-7

cdr3_nt: TGTGCCAGCAGCCTACTAGCGGGGGGTTACGAGCAGTACTTC
cdr3_aa: CASSLLAGGYEQYF
v_call: TRBV7-8
d_call: TRBD2
clone_size: .
j_call: TRBJ2-7

cdr3_nt: TGTGCCAGCAGCGTAGATCCAGGGGGTAGTTCCGGGGCCAACGTCCTGACTTTC
cdr3_aa: CASSVDPGGSSGANVLTF
v_call: TRBV9
d_call: TRBD1
clone_size: .
j_call: TRBJ2-6

cdr3_nt: TGTGCCAGCAGCAGGTACCGGGACACCAACACCGGGGAGCTGTTTTTT
cdr3_aa: CASSRYRDTNTGELFF
v_call: TRBV5-6
d_call: .
clone_size: .
j_call: TRBJ2-2

cdr3_nt: TGTGCCTGGAGTGTCGGGAGCACAGATACGCAGTATTTT
cdr3_aa: CAWSVGSTDTQYF
v_call: TRBV30
d_call: .
clone_size: .
j_call: TRBJ2-3

cdr3_nt: TGTGCCAGCAGCAAGATAGCGGGAGGGGACACCGGGGAGCTGTTTTTT
cdr3_aa: CASSKIAGGDTGELFF
v_call: TRBV4-2
d_call: TRBD2
clone_size: few
j_call: TRBJ2-2

cdr3_nt: TGTGCCAGCAGCTTAGGGAGGGGGGAAAAACTGTTTTTT
cdr3_aa: CASSLGRGEKLFF
v_call: TRBV7-9
d_call: .
clone_size: .
j_call: TRBJ1-4

cdr3_nt: TGTGCCAGCAGCTCTACCAGGGGCCCCAATCAGCCCCAGCATTTT
cdr3_aa: CASSSTRGPNQPQHF
v_call: TRBV6-5
d_call: .
clone_size: .
j_call: TRBJ1-5

cdr3_nt: TGCGCCAGCAGCCGCGAGGGGACTAGCGGCTACAATGAGCAGTTCTTC
cdr3_aa: CASSREGTSGYNEQFF
v_call: TRBV4-1
d_call: TRBD2
clone_size: .
j_call: TRBJ2-1

cdr3_nt: TGCAGCGGGCTCACAGGGGATCGGAACACCGGGGAGCTGTTTTTT
cdr3_aa: CSGLTGDRNTGELFF
v_call: TRBV29-1
d_call: TRBD1
clone_size: .
j_call: TRBJ2-2

cdr3_nt: TGTGCCAGCAGTTACTCGAGGGCAGGGGTACAAGAGACCCAGTACTTC
cdr3_aa: CASSYSRAGVQETQYF
v_call: TRBV6-5
d_call: .
clone_size: .
j_call: TRBJ2-5

cdr3_nt: TGTGCCAGCTCACTAACCCAGGGGCAGGGTCAGCCCCAGCATTTT
cdr3_aa: CASSLTQGQGQPQHF
v_call: TRBV18
d_call: .
clone_size: .
j_call: TRBJ1-5